Listed here are 9 T cell receptor beta chains from one sample, sequenced in a study of T cell responses to AZD1222 COVID-19 vaccine. Measured with immunoSEQ multiplex PCR; TCRdb has only the in-frame clones, and not every one. The sample has 90,000 to 120,000 clones, roughly 90% seen once. Here the sequenced sample was peripheral blood, taken on day 0 of AZD1222 vaccination. Receptors were obtained from an adult in good health.

The CDR3 is CASSYGYGGAYEQYF. The CDR3 DNA follows: TGTGCCAGCAGTTACGGGTACGGGGGCGCCTACGAGCAGTACTTC. V gene TRBV6-5 combines with J gene TRBJ2-7; D is perhaps TRBD1 or TRBD2 (6 bases each). The germline CDR1 and CDR2 sequences are MNHEY and SVGAGI. The CDR3 is made up of 15 amino acids. Trimming stripped 2 bases from V and 2 bases from J, with 13 bases between.

V is TRBV7-3 and J is TRBJ2-3; D not resolved. The CDR3 extends over 14 amino acids. The V and J ends lost 1 base and 3 bases respectively, with 8 bases between them. Germline CDR1 and CDR2: SGHTA and FQGTGA. The CDR3 DNA is TGTGCCAGCAGCTTAATCTCCCCAACAGATACGCAGTATTTT. Translating gives CASSLISPTDTQYF.

The chain joins TRBV5-6 to TRBJ1-2; D is undetermined. The germline V and J ends were trimmed by 4 bases and 4 bases, with 20 bases remaining between them. Germline V gene lookup returns CDR1 SGHDT and CDR2 YYEEEE. The CDR3 sequence is 16 residues long. Here the CDR3 DNA reads TGTGCCAGCAGCGAAACGGAGGACCGCTACGTCTATGGCTACACCTTC. Translated, it gives CASSETEDRYVYGYTF.

V and J are TRBV28 and TRBJ2-7, with 8 bases matching TRBD1. CDR3 length equals 15 residues. Germline values: CDR1 MDHEN, CDR2 SYDVKM. With V trimmed by 4 bases and J by 1 base, 6 bases remained unmatched. The CDR3 here is CASSSPGQGSYEQYF. CDR3 in DNA: TGTGCCAGCAGTTCGCCTGGACAGGGTTCCTACGAGCAGTACTTC.

This chain connects TRBV7-3 to TRBJ2-1; 9 bases fit TRBD2. V was clipped by 6 bases and J by 4 bases; unmatched bases: 7. Germline V gene data show CDR1 as SGHTA and CDR2 as FQGTGA. The CDR3 spans 15 residues. This CDR3 is CASSIGLAGYNEQFF. CDR3 DNA sequence: TGTGCCAGCAGTATAGGGCTAGCGGGATACAATGAGCAGTTCTTC.

V is TRBV4-3 and J is TRBJ1-3; D is unclear. Trimming cost V 2 bases and J 2 bases, with 4 bases left between them. CDR3 length: 13 amino acids. Germline values: CDR1 LGHNA, CDR2 YSLEER. CDR3 sequence: CASSQLAGNTIYF. The CDR3 DNA follows: TGCGCCAGCAGCCAACTGGCTGGAAACACCATATATTTT.

The CDR3 nucleotides read TGTGCCAGCAGTTTAATTCCGGGACAGGGGCCAGGCTACACCTTC. Translated, it gives CASSLIPGQGPGYTF. The rearrangement links TRBV28 to TRBJ1-2, with 10 positions matching TRBD1. Trimming at V came to 2 bases and at J to 8 bases, leaving 8 bases not matched to a gene. The germline V gene has CDR1 MDHEN and CDR2 SYDVKM. The CDR3 is 15 amino acids.

The chain recombines TRBV6-5 with TRBJ1-5, with D uncertain. Deletions cut 5 bases from V and 7 bases from J, with 12 bases between. This CDR3 has 13 residues. The germline CDR1 and CDR2 sequences are MNHEY and SVGAGI. The CDR3 DNA is TGTGCCAGCAGTCTGGGCCGCGGGCAGCCCCAGCATTTT. Translated: CASSLGRGQPQHF.

The J gene is TRBJ1-1, the V gene TRBV10-3; 7 nucleotides agree with TRBD1. The CDR3 sequence is 16 residues long. The ends lost 3 bases at V and 0 bases at J; junction bases unmatched: 7. Germline loops: CDR1 ENHRY, CDR2 SYGVKD. Here the CDR3 DNA reads TGTGCCATCAGTGACCCCGACAGGGCGGTGAACACTGAAGCTTTCTTT. Translating it yields CAISDPDRAVNTEAFF.